The sequence of this T cell receptor beta chain was determined in a study of shared clonotypes between healthy human individuals. Losses at the gene ends were 5 bases for V and 9 bases for J; bases not matched to a gene: 17. The CDR3 is made up of 18 amino acids. The V gene's germline CDR1 is SEHNR and CDR2 FQNEAQ (reference sequence). Naive CD8 cells comprised CD45RO-negative, CCR7-positively selected cells, excluding terminally differentiated effector memory CD45RA+ cells. Produced via immunoSEQ multiplex PCR; TCRdb's table is partial and in-frame only. The data contain around 1.9 million clones, around 93% of them seen just once; the ten biggest clones take up roughly 1.7%.

The gene calls are TRBV7-9 and TRBJ2-2, with TRBD2 matching over 11 bases. The sequence came from a man younger than 30 in good health. Some clones in this sample may be carry-over from other donors' samples. Material for sequencing was naive CD8+ T cells from PBMCs. In nucleotides, the CDR3 is TGTGCCAGCAGCAAGCGACTAGCGGGAATGAACACCGGGAGGGAGCTGTTTTTT. It encodes CASSKRLAGMNTGRELFF.